The 28 T cell receptor beta chains presented below share a single source sample, sequenced in a study of cytomegalovirus exposure and HLA in healthy donors. Sequencing used immunoSEQ multiplex PCR; TCRdb keeps in-frame clones, though not all of them. The sample has some 70,000 clones; approximately 80% are singletons. What was sequenced was PBMCs. All receptors come from a young man in good health and CMV-seronegative.

This clone was detected only once. This CDR3 reads CAISESGDSGFSSYEQYF. The CDR3 nucleotides read TGTGCCATCAGTGAGTCGGGAGATAGCGGGTTTTCCTCCTACGAGCAGTACTTC. The rearrangement uses TRBV10-3 and TRBJ2-7, with 7 bases lining up with TRBD2. The CDR3 length is 18 residues. The V gene end was trimmed by 0 bases and the J gene end by 0 bases; junction bases not matched to a gene: 11. Germline V lookup: CDR1 ENHRY, CDR2 SYGVKD.

The chain carries TRBV6-1 and TRBJ2-1; D is unclear. This CDR3 region has 14 residues. Trimming shortened V by 4 bases and J by 5 bases, and 12 bases separated the two germline ends. Germline CDR1 and CDR2: MNHNS and SASEGT. This CDR3 reads CASSVLPQDNEQFF. Here the CDR3 DNA reads TGTGCCAGCAGTGTGTTGCCCCAGGACAATGAGCAGTTCTTC.

The J gene is TRBJ1-1, the V gene TRBV18; 8 nucleotides align to TRBD1. The trim removed 2 bases at V and 1 base at J, leaving 0 bases unmatched. CDR3 length: 14 amino acids. Germline values: CDR1 KGHSH, CDR2 LQKENI. The CDR3 sequence is CASSPGQGNTEAFF. Here the CDR3 DNA reads TGTGCCAGCTCACCAGGACAGGGGAACACTGAAGCTTTCTTT.

The chain carries TRBV2 and TRBJ2-1, with D possibly being TRBD2 (7 bases). This CDR3 is 12 amino acids long. The germline CDR1 and CDR2 sequences are SNHLY and FYNNEI. Trimming shortened V by 11 bases and J by 8 bases, and 16 bases separated the two germline ends. CDR3 residues: CAGRGDPDEQFF. The CDR3, as DNA: TGTGCCGGGAGGGGGGACCCCGATGAGCAGTTCTTC.

The genes are TRBV5-1 and TRBJ2-2; 12 bases agree with TRBD1. Trimming cost V 3 bases and J 6 bases; bases outside gene matches: 9. Per the germline V gene, CDR1 is SGHRS and CDR2 is YFSETQ. This CDR3 is 17 amino acids long. CDR3 residues: CASSYRPGQGAPGELFF. Written as DNA, the CDR3 is TGCGCCAGCAGCTACCGACCGGGACAGGGGGCGCCCGGGGAGCTGTTTTTT.

V and J are TRBV6-1 and TRBJ1-4; the match to TRBD1 covers 8 bases. V was pared by 4 bases and J by 8 bases, with 9 bases of the junction left unmatched. The CDR3 contains 15 residues. CDR1 is MNHNS, CDR2 SASEGT, per germline. This CDR3 is CASSGADRVWEKLFF. The CDR3 DNA follows: TGTGCCAGCAGTGGGGCGGACAGGGTATGGGAAAAACTGTTTTTT.

This clone turned up a few times. The junction and the germline gene differ at one end; a read error may be behind it. The chain combines TRBV28 with TRBJ1-1; perhaps TRBD1 as D (5 bases). The CDR3 consists of 17 residues. Germline V gives CDR1 MDHEN, CDR2 SYDVKM. The CDR3 is CASSGAGWGKRNSEAFF. The DNA for the CDR3 is TGTGCCAGCAGTGGGGCAGGGTGGGGCAAAAGGAACAGTGAAGCTTTCTTT.

The rearrangement uses TRBV29-1 and TRBJ2-4, with TRBD2 as a possible D gene (6 bases). The CDR3 is made up of 13 amino acids. The V gene lost 5 bases and the J gene lost 0 bases, with 8 bases spanning the gap. Germline CDR1 reads SQVTM; CDR2 reads ANQGSEA. CDR3 amino acids: CSVFGGAKNIQYF. The CDR3 DNA reads TGCAGCGTTTTCGGGGGAGCCAAAAACATTCAGTACTTC.

V usage is TRBV30 and J usage is TRBJ1-1; maybe TRBD1 (5 bases). Germline V CDR1 and CDR2: GTSNPN, SVGIG (reference sequence). The ends were cut back, 6 bases at V and 1 base at J, with 12 bases in the middle. The CDR3 covers 13 residues. The CDR3 region has the DNA TGTGCCTGCCCGGGCGGGACGAACACTGAAGCTTTCTTT. Its translation is CACPGGTNTEAFF.

The chain joins TRBV27 to TRBJ2-1, with 9 bases that match TRBD2. The V gene's germline CDR1 is MNHEY and CDR2 SMNVEV (reference sequence). V lost 5 bases and J lost 2; bases outside the gene matches: 7. The CDR3 runs 16 residues. CDR3 sequence: CASSGRGGLTYNEQFF. DNA of the CDR3: TGTGCCAGCAGTGGGCGGGGGGGGCTAACCTACAATGAGCAGTTCTTC.

This chain joins TRBV21-1 and TRBJ2-7; the table gives TRBD1 as D, unverified against the DNA. TRBV21-1 is a known pseudogene. The CDR3 is 19 amino acids. CDR3 amino acids: CASTLKFGTDGFPSYEQYV. The CDR3 DNA is TGTGCCAGCACCCTCAAGTTCGGGACAGATGGTTTTCCGTCCTACGAGCAGTACGTC.

The chain employs TRBV5-8 and TRBJ2-1; 7 bases match TRBD2. The CDR3 has 15 residues. The germline V gene encodes CDR1 SGHTS and CDR2 YDEGEE. J lost 4 bases, V lost 5 bases, and 9 bases had no gene match. The DNA of the CDR3 is TGTGCCAGCAGTGCCAGAGCGGGACGATACAATGAGCAGTTCTTC. This encodes CASSARAGRYNEQFF.

The V and J genes are TRBV28 and TRBJ2-1; 9 positions match TRBD2. This CDR3 has 16 amino acids. Germline-derived CDR1 and CDR2 are MDHEN and SYDVKM. The V and J ends lost 4 bases and 6 bases, in that order; junction bases with no gene match: 10. The CDR3 nucleotides read TGTGCCAGCAGTTATGGCGGGGGGGCCTTGGGCAATGAGCAGTTCTTC. This gives the protein CASSYGGGALGNEQFF.

V is TRBV4-3 and J is TRBJ2-2; TRBD1 aligns across 7 bases. The CDR3 extends over 14 amino acids. The ends lost 4 bases at V and 4 bases at J; junction bases unmatched: 3. Germline V gene sequence: CDR1 LGHNA, CDR2 YSLEER. CDR3 amino acids: CASSRGQVTGELFF. The CDR3 nucleotides read TGCGCCAGCAGCCGCGGACAGGTCACCGGGGAGCTGTTTTTT.

V gene TRBV19 combines with J gene TRBJ2-1; 10 nucleotides line up with TRBD2. The CDR3 contains 15 residues. Unmatched junction bases numbered 9, after V lost 5 bases and J lost 8 bases. Per the germline V gene, CDR1 is LNHDA and CDR2 is SQIVND (reference sequence). The CDR3 region has the DNA TGTGCCAGTAGTTCGACTAGCGGGTCTTTCGATGAGCAGTTCTTC. It is translated as CASSSTSGSFDEQFF. Using reference TRBV19 and TRBJ2-1 for the parts outside the CDR3, the full variable domain is DGGITQSPKYLFRKEGQNVTLSCEQNLNHDAMYWYRQDPGQGLRLIYYSQIVNDFQKGDIAEGYSVSREKKESFPLTVTSAQKNPTAFYLCASSSTSGSFDEQFFGPGTRLTVL.

The gene calls are TRBV2 and TRBJ1-5; no definite D call. This CDR3 is 14 amino acids long. The V gene lost 2 bases and the J gene lost 6 bases, with 11 bases spanning the gap. Germline V gene sequence: CDR1 SNHLY, CDR2 FYNNEI. The CDR3 reads CASSESLAVQPQHF. The CDR3 DNA sequence: TGTGCCAGCAGTGAATCGCTGGCGGTTCAGCCCCAGCATTTT. Complete variable domain (other parts from reference TRBV2 and TRBJ1-5): EPEVTQTPSHQVTQMGQEVILRCVPISNHLYFYWYRQILGQKVEFLVSFYNNEISEKSEIFDDQFSVERPDGSNFTLKIRSTKLEDSAMYFCASSESLAVQPQHFGDGTRLSIL.

The rearrangement uses TRBV6-9 and TRBJ1-2; 8 nucleotides align to TRBD1. CDR1 is MNHGY and CDR2 is SVAAGI in the germline V gene. After removal of 9 bases from V and 6 bases from J, the junction contained 9 bases not matched to a gene. The CDR3 contains 13 residues. As DNA, the CDR3 is TGTGCCAGTCGTCGGGACAGGAGCGATGGCTACACCTTC. This translates into CASRRDRSDGYTF.

This clone was detected only a few times. The chain has TRBV5-1 and TRBJ2-7; 7 nucleotides agree with TRBD1. The CDR3 is 13 amino acids. V shed 4 bases and J 11 bases; nucleotides not matched to a gene: 12. In germline, CDR1 is SGHRS, CDR2 YFSETQ. CDR3 amino acids: CASSLHAGTVKYV. Written as DNA, the CDR3 is TGCGCCAGCAGCCTCCACGCCGGGACAGTTAAGTACGTC.

The chain is built from TRBV29-1 and TRBJ2-3; TRBD2 matches at 7 bases. The V and J ends lost 6 bases and 6 bases, in that order; junction bases with no gene match: 15. The CDR3 length is 15 residues. Per the germline V gene, CDR1 is SQVTM and CDR2 is ANQGSEA. CDR3 sequence: CSVGSTSRSSDTQYF. Here the CDR3 DNA reads TGCAGCGTGGGGTCGACTAGCCGATCGTCGGATACGCAGTATTTT.

This clone occurred a few times. The chain has TRBV19 and TRBJ2-7, with TRBD1 matching over 9 bases. The CDR3 sequence is 15 residues long. Germline V CDR1 and CDR2: LNHDA, SQIVND (reference sequence). Trimming cost V 1 base and J 2 bases; bases outside gene matches: 3. CDR3 sequence: CASSIGTGATYEQYF. CDR3 coding DNA: TGTGCCAGTAGTATAGGGACAGGGGCCACCTACGAGCAGTACTTC. The whole variable domain, remainder taken from reference TRBV19 and TRBJ2-7, is DGGITQSPKYLFRKEGQNVTLSCEQNLNHDAMYWYRQDPGQGLRLIYYSQIVNDFQKGDIAEGYSVSREKKESFPLTVTSAQKNPTAFYLCASSIGTGATYEQYFGPGTRLTVT.

The chain carries TRBV7-2 and TRBJ1-4; 8 bases align to TRBD1. In germline, CDR1 is SGHTA, CDR2 FQGNSA. The length of the CDR3 is 14 residues. The V gene end was trimmed by 6 bases and the J gene end by 5 bases; junction bases not matched to a gene: 5. CDR3 region: CASRNRDRNEKLFF. CDR3 nucleotide sequence: TGTGCCAGCAGGAACCGGGACAGGAATGAAAAACTGTTTTTT.

The rearrangement uses TRBV5-6 and TRBJ2-1, with 9 bases matching TRBD1. The CDR3 runs 15 residues. V shed 3 bases and J 7 bases; nucleotides not matched to a gene: 8. The germline CDR1 and CDR2 sequences are SGHDT and YYEEEE. This CDR3 reads CASSWVGQGMNEQFF. The CDR3 coding sequence is TGTGCCAGCAGCTGGGTGGGACAGGGTATGAATGAGCAGTTCTTC.

This clone was recorded many times. The V and J genes are TRBV4-2 and TRBJ2-7; 7 bases line up with TRBD1. Germline loops: CDR1 LGHNA, CDR2 YNFKEQ. This CDR3 contains 16 residues. Trimming took 4 bases from V and 7 from J; bases not matched to a gene: 16. The CDR3 nucleotides are TGTGCCAGCAGCCGAGACCCGGGACAGCAGTCGGGAGAGCAGTACTTC. Amino acids: CASSRDPGQQSGEQYF.

This clone was seen once. The gene calls are TRBV7-6 and TRBJ2-5; a weak D match, TRBD2 (6 bases). Germline CDR1 SGHVS, CDR2 FNYEAQ. The CDR3 is 15 residues long. The ends were cut back, 7 bases at V and 7 bases at J, with 22 bases in the middle. CDR3 coding DNA: TGTGCCAGCACCGTAGGAAGCGGGCGCCGGGGGACCCAGTACTTC. Residues: CASTVGSGRRGTQYF.

This sequence joins TRBV27 and TRBJ2-7; 7 nucleotides line up with TRBD2. In germline, CDR1 is MNHEY, CDR2 SMNVEV (reference sequence). V shed 7 bases, J shed 5 bases, and the junction held 11 bases outside the gene matches. The CDR3 covers 14 residues. The CDR3 loop is CASNPAGGSHEQYV. CDR3 nucleotides: TGTGCCAGCAATCCGGCGGGCGGGAGCCACGAGCAGTACGTC.

The chain employs TRBV29-1 and TRBJ2-3; 7 bases are a match to TRBD2. The CDR3 contains 13 residues. CDR1 and CDR2 (germline): SQVTM, ANQGSEA. Losses at the gene ends were 6 bases for V and 1 base for J; bases not matched to a gene: 4. Here the CDR3 DNA reads TGCAGCGTCGATGCGGGGGGCACAGATACGCAGTATTTT. Protein sequence: CSVDAGGTDTQYF.

This chain uses TRBV15 with TRBJ2-1; 11 bases map to TRBD1. This CDR3 is 14 amino acids long. Germline trimming cut 4 bases from V and 9 bases from J; bases unmatched to any gene: 5. The germline V gene has CDR1 LNHNV and CDR2 YYDKDF (reference sequence). CDR3 bases: TGTGCCACCAGCATAAGGACAGGGGGCTTTGAGCAGTTCTTC. It is translated as CATSIRTGGFEQFF. The complete variable domain, with remaining parts taken from reference TRBV15 and TRBJ2-1, reads DAMVIQNPRYQVTQFGKPVTLSCSQTLNHNVMYWYQQKSSQAPKLLFHYYDKDFNNEADTPDNFQSRRPNTSFCFLDIRSPGLGDTAMYLCATSIRTGGFEQFFGPGTRLTVL.

The count of this clone is one. This chain joins TRBV9 and TRBJ2-6; D unclear. Trimming removed 3 bases from V and 4 bases from J, with 5 bases in between. Germline V gives CDR1 SGDLS, CDR2 YYNGEE. The CDR3 runs 13 residues. CDR3 in DNA: TGTGCCAGCAGCGCCGTAGGGGCCAACGTCCTGACTTTC. Its translation is CASSAVGANVLTF.